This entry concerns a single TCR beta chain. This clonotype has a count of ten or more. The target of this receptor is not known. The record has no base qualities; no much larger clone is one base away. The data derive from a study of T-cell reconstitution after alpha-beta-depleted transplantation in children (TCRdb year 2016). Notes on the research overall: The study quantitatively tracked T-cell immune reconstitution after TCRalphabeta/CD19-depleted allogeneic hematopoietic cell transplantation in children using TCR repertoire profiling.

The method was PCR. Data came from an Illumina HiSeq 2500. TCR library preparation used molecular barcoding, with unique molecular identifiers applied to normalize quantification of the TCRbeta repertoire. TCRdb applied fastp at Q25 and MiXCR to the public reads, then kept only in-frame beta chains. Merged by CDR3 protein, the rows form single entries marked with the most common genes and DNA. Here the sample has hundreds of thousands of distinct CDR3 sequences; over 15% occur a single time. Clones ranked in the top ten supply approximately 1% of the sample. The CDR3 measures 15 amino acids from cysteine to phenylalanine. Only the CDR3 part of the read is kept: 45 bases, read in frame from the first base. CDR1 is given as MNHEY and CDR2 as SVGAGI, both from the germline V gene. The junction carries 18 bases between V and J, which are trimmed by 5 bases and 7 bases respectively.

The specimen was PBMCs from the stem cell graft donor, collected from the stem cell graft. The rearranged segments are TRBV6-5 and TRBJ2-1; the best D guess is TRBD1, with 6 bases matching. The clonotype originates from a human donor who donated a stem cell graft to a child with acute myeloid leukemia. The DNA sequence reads TGTGCCAGCAGTATGACAGGCTCGGGACGGAATGAGCAGTTCTTC. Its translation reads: CASSMTGSGRNEQFF.